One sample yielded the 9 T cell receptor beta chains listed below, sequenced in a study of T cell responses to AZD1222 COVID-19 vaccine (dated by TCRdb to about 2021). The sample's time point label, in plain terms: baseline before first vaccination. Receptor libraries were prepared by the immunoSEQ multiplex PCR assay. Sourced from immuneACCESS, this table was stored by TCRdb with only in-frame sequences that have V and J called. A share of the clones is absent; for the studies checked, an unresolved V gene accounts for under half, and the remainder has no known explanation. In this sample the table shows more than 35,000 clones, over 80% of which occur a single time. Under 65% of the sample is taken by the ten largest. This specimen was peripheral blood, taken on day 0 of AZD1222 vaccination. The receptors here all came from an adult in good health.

The DNA of the CDR3 is TGTGCCAGCAGCCAAGTCTGGGGACTCCAGTTCTTC. Its protein product is CASSQVWGLQFF. The chain employs TRBV14 and TRBJ2-1, with D perhaps matching TRBD2 (6 bases). The ends were cut back, 1 base at V and 13 bases at J, with 11 bases in the middle. Germline-derived CDR1 and CDR2 are SGHDN and FVKESK. CDR3 size: 12 residues. The entire variable domain, with the rest obtained from reference TRBV14 and TRBJ2-1, is as follows: EAGVTQFPSHSVIEKGQTVTLRCDPISGHDNLYWYRRVMGKEIKFLLHFVKESKQDESGMPNNRFLAERTGGTYSTLKVQPAELEDSGVYFCASSQVWGLQFFGPGTRLTVL.

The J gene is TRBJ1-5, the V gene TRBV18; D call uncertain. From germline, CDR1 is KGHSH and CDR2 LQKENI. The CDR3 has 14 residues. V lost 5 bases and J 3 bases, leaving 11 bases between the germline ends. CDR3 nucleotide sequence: TGTGCCAGCTCAACGCGGCAGATCAATCAGCCCCAGCATTTT. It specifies CASSTRQINQPQHF.

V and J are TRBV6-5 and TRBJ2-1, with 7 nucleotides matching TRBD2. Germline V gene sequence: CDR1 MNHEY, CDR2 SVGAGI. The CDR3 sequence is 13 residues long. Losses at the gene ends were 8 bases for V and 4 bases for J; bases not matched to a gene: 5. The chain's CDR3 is CASRLAAYNEQFF. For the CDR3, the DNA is TGTGCCAGCCGGCTAGCGGCATACAATGAGCAGTTCTTC.

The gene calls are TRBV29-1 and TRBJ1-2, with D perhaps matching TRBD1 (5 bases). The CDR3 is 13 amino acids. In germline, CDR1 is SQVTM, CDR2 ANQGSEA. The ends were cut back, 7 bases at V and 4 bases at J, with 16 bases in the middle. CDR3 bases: TGCAGCGGTGGGGGAGGGAATGGCTATGGCTACACCTTC. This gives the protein CSGGGGNGYGYTF.

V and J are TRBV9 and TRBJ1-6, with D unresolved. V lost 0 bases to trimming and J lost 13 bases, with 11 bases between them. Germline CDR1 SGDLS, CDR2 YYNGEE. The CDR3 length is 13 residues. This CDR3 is CASSVVEGNPLHF. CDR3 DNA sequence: TGTGCCAGCAGCGTAGTAGAGGGTAACCCCCTCCACTTT. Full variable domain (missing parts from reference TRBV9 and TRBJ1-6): DSGVTQTPKHLITATGQRVTLRCSPRSGDLSVYWYQQSLDQGLQFLIQYYNGEERAKGNILERFSAQQFPDLHSELNLSSLELGDSALYFCASSVVEGNPLHFGNGTRLTVT.

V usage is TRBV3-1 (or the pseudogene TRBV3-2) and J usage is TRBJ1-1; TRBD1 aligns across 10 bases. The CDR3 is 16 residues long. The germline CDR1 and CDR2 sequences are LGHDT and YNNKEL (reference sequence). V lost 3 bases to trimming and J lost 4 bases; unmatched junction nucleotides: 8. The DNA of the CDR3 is TGTGCCAGCAGCCATAGGGGACAGGGGCCTGGCACTGAAGCTTTCTTT. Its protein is CASSHRGQGPGTEAFF.

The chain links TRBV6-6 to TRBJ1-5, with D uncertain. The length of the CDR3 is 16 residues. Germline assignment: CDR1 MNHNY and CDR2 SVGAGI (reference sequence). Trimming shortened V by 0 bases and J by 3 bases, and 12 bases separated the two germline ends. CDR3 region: CASSYSVNSYNQPQHF. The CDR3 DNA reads TGTGCCAGCAGTTACTCTGTTAACAGTTACAATCAGCCCCAGCATTTT.

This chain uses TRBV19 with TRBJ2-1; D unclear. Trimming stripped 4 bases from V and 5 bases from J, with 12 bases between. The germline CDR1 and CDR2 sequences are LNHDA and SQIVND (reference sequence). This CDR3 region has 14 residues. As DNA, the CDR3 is TGTGCCAGTAGTAAGGGCTTAGGGAACAATGAGCAGTTCTTC. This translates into CASSKGLGNNEQFF.

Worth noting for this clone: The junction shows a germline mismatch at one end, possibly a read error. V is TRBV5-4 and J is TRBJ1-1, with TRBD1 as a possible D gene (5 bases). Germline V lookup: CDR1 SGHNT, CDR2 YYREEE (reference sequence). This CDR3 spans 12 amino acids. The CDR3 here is CASSLGQERAFF. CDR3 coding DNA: TGTGCCAGCAGTTTGGGGCAGGAACGAGCTTTCTTT.